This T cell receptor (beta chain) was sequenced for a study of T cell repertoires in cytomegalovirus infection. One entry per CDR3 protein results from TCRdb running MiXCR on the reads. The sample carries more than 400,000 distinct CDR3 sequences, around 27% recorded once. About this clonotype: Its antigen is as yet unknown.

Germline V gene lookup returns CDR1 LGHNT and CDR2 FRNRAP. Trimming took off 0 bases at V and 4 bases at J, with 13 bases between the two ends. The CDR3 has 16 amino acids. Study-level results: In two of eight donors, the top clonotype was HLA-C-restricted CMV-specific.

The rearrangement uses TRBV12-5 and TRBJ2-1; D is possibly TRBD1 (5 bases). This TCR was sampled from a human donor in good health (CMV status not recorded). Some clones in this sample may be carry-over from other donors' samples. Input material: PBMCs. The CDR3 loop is CASGLVIQGWYNEQFF. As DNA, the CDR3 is TGTGCTAGTGGTTTGGTCATTCAGGGATGGTACAATGAGCAGTTCTTC.